These 31 T cell receptor beta chains originate from one sample sequenced in a study of neurological immune-mediated disorders. TCRdb recomputed calls from the 5' RACE reads with MiXCR, one row per CDR3 protein. The sample holds 15,000 to 20,000 distinct CDR3 sequences, around 7.6% seen once. Sequenced material: CD8+ T cells from blood. The origin of the receptors is a woman in her twenties or thirties with HTLV-1-associated myelopathy (HAM/TSP).

This clonotype was picked up many times. The V and J genes are TRBV20-1 and TRBJ2-7; D gene unclear. The ends were cut back, 1 base at V and 2 bases at J, with 15 bases in the middle. The CDR3 has 15 residues. Germline values: CDR1 DFQATT, CDR2 SNEGSKA (reference sequence). The DNA of the CDR3 is TGCAGTGCTAGAGTTTTGGCAGGCCCGACCTACGAGCAGTACTTC. This translates into CSARVLAGPTYEQYF.

This clonotype was recorded many times. J is TRBJ2-7 and V is TRBV7-8, with 9 bases that match TRBD2. Per the germline V gene, CDR1 is SGHVS and CDR2 is FQNEAQ. V lost 5 bases and J lost 4; bases outside the gene matches: 9. The CDR3 loop spans 15 amino acids. The CDR3 sequence is CASSPKTSGQYEQYF. Written as DNA, the CDR3 is TGTGCCAGCAGCCCTAAGACTAGCGGCCAATACGAGCAGTACTTC. Drawing the rest from reference TRBV7-8 and TRBJ2-7, the complete variable domain is GAGVSQSPRYKVAKRGQDVALRCDPISGHVSLFWYQQALGQGPEFLTYFQNEAQLDKSGLPSDRFFAERPEGSVSTLKIQRTQQEDSAVYLCASSPKTSGQYEQYFGPGTRLTVT.

The rearrangement uses TRBV6-5 and TRBJ2-6; D unclear. Trimming stripped 6 bases from V and 0 bases from J, with 6 bases between. CDR3 length: 14 residues. Germline assignment: CDR1 MNHEY and CDR2 SVGAGI. CDR3 sequence reads: CASRPFSGANVLTF. CDR3 sequence (DNA): TGTGCCAGCAGGCCCTTCTCTGGGGCCAACGTCCTGACTTTC.

This clonotype occurred many times. V and J are TRBV19 and TRBJ1-5, with D hard to call. Germline assignment: CDR1 LNHDA and CDR2 SQIVND (reference sequence). The CDR3 length is 13 residues. V was shortened by 6 bases and J by 6 bases, with 12 bases between the two germline ends. The CDR3 protein is CASRSGSGQPQHF. DNA for the CDR3: TGTGCCAGTAGGTCGGGGAGTGGTCAGCCCCAGCATTTT.

On this clonotype: A read error may account for a junction end that differs from germline. V gene TRBV6-4 combines with J gene TRBJ2-1; 11 bases line up with TRBD2. The CDR3 is made up of 14 amino acids. The germline V gene has CDR1 MRHNA and CDR2 SNTAGT. The CDR3, as DNA: TGTACCAGCAGCCAAACTAGCGGGGGCAATGAGAAGTTCTTC. This translates into CTSSQTSGGNEKFF.

J is TRBJ2-1 and V is TRBV9; 8 bases fit TRBD2. Germline V lookup: CDR1 SGDLS, CDR2 YYNGEE. This CDR3 is built from 14 residues. The V segment lost 6 bases and the J segment 5 bases; nucleotides outside the gene matches: 7. CDR3 bases: TGTGCCAGCACCACGGGGGGGGCCGACAATGAGCAGTTCTTC. Residues: CASTTGGADNEQFF.

This clonotype was picked up many times. The rearrangement joins TRBV10-3 to TRBJ2-7; D ambiguous. The CDR3 totals 12 residues. CDR1 is ENHRY and CDR2 is SYGVKD in the germline V gene. The V and J ends lost 4 bases and 6 bases respectively, with 10 bases between them. In DNA, the CDR3 is TGTGCCATCAGTGTCGACCTGGGCGAGCAGTACTTC. This translates into CAISVDLGEQYF.

In its sample, this clonotype was seen many times. V and J are TRBV7-2 and TRBJ2-4; the D is unclear. V gave up 4 bases and J gave up 6 bases, with 10 bases separating them. CDR1 SGHTA and CDR2 FQGNSA come from the germline V gene. The CDR3 has 13 amino acids. The CDR3: CASSYGVPNIQYF. CDR3 in DNA: TGTGCCAGCAGCTATGGTGTCCCAAACATTCAGTACTTC. The variable domain in full, completed from reference TRBV7-2 and TRBJ2-4, reads GAGVSQSPSNKVTEKGKDVELRCDPISGHTALYWYRQSLGQGLEFLIYFQGNSAPDKSGLPSDRFSAERTGGSVSTLTIQRTQQEDSAVYLCASSYGVPNIQYFGAGTRLSVL.

This clonotype is classed as medium-sized (0.01 to 0.1%). This chain uses TRBV10-2 with TRBJ1-2; no definite D call. Germline CDR1 is WSHSY and CDR2 is SAAADI. Trimming removed 4 bases at V and 6 bases at J, with 12 bases between. The CDR3 totals 13 residues. CDR3 sequence: CASSGAGRDGYTF. CDR3 in DNA: TGCGCCAGCAGTGGAGCCGGGAGGGATGGCTACACCTTC.

This clonotype occurred many times. This rearrangement joins TRBV6-5 to TRBJ2-5; D might be TRBD2 (7 bases). The CDR3 has 14 residues. V lost 7 bases to trimming and J lost 2 bases, with 14 bases between them. The germline V gene encodes CDR1 MNHEY and CDR2 SVGAGI. The CDR3 DNA sequence: TGTGCCAGCACCTGGGGGGGCGAGCAAGAGACCCAGTACTTC. Translated, it gives CASTWGGEQETQYF.

This clonotype was detected many times. The rearrangement uses TRBV3-1 and TRBJ2-7; D gene ambiguous. The germline CDR1 and CDR2 sequences are LGHDT and YNNKEL (reference sequence). The ends were cut back, 0 bases at V and 0 bases at J, with 9 bases in the middle. The CDR3 loop spans 15 amino acids. In DNA, the CDR3 is TGTGCCAGCAGCCAAGAAATAGGAAGCTCCTACGAGCAGTACTTC. Translating it yields CASSQEIGSSYEQYF.

The chain combines TRBV30 with TRBJ2-7; 8 bases map to TRBD1. This CDR3 contains 14 residues. The junction had 6 bases not matched to a gene; V was cut back by 3 bases and J by 2 bases. Germline-derived CDR1 and CDR2 are GTSNPN and SVGIG (reference sequence). CDR3 bases: TGTGCCTGGAGCCCAGGGGGCCTCACCTACGAGCAGTACTTC. Translation gives CAWSPGGLTYEQYF.

This clonotype is labeled medium-sized (0.01 to 0.1%). CDR3 coding DNA: TGTGCCACCAGTGATTTAACGGCGGACACCGGGGAGCTGTTTTTT. Encoded protein: CATSDLTADTGELFF. The chain has TRBV24-1 and TRBJ2-2; D gene ambiguous. The CDR3 runs 15 residues. Trimming removed 1 base from V and 3 bases from J, with 8 bases in between. Germline loops: CDR1 KGHDR, CDR2 SFDVKD.

This clonotype was recorded many times. The genes are TRBV6-5 and TRBJ2-3; D is unresolved. This CDR3 spans 15 amino acids. Germline CDR1 and CDR2: MNHEY and SVGAGI. With 2 bases removed from V and 0 bases from J, the gap between germline ends came to 9 bases. This CDR3 reads CASSYTATSTDTQYF. Written as DNA, the CDR3 is TGTGCCAGCAGTTACACTGCCACTAGCACAGATACGCAGTATTTT.

This clonotype was picked up many times. The chain has TRBV7-9 and TRBJ2-1; the D gene is possibly TRBD1 (5 bases). This CDR3 spans 12 amino acids. V gave up 1 base and J gave up 12 bases, with 10 bases separating them. Germline V gene sequence: CDR1 SEHNR, CDR2 FQNEAQ (reference sequence). This CDR3 is CASSLGQWGQFF. The DNA for the CDR3 is TGTGCCAGCAGCTTAGGACAGTGGGGGCAGTTCTTC.

At least ten counts were recorded for this clonotype. V gene TRBV5-1 combines with J gene TRBJ2-7; 10 nucleotides agree with TRBD2. CDR3 length: 16 residues. With V trimmed by 4 bases and J by 3 bases, 10 bases remained unmatched. CDR1 SGHRS and CDR2 YFSETQ come from the germline V gene. DNA for the CDR3: TGCGCCAGCAGCCCGATAGCTAGCGGGGGAATCTACGAGCAGTACTTC. Its protein is CASSPIASGGIYEQYF.

This clonotype was seen many times. V gene TRBV27 combines with J gene TRBJ1-6; TRBD1 might be the D (6 bases). This CDR3 comprises 15 residues. The germline CDR1 and CDR2 sequences are MNHEY and SMNVEV (reference sequence). V lost 9 bases and J lost 10, with 22 bases in between. The CDR3 protein is CASKGGGASLSPLHF. The DNA of the CDR3 is TGTGCCAGTAAAGGGGGGGGGGCCTCCTTGTCACCCCTCCACTTT.

This chain links TRBV14 with TRBJ2-1; perhaps TRBD2 as D (5 bases). This CDR3 has 17 amino acids. CDR1 and CDR2 (germline): SGHDN, FVKESK. The CDR3 region is CVSSQGPVRVLGNEQFF. The DNA of the CDR3 is TGTGTAAGCAGCCAAGGCCCGGTGAGGGTTTTAGGCAATGAGCAGTTCTTC.

This clonotype was detected many times. The rearrangement joins TRBV5-5 to TRBJ2-7, with unresolved D. CDR3 length equals 14 residues. The V and J ends lost 0 bases and 1 base respectively, with 8 bases between them. Germline V gene sequence: CDR1 SGHKS, CDR2 YYEKEE (reference sequence). CDR3 coding DNA: TGTGCCAGCAGCTTGGGGTGGGGATCCTACGAGCAGTACTTC. Protein sequence: CASSLGWGSYEQYF.

This clonotype appeared many times. The rearrangement uses TRBV2 and TRBJ1-4, with 7 bases identical to TRBD1. CDR3 length equals 18 residues. J lost 0 bases, V lost 1 base, and 8 bases had no gene match. Germline values: CDR1 SNHLY, CDR2 FYNNEI. The CDR3 sequence: CASSEEGTVKSTNEKLFF. DNA for the CDR3: TGTGCCAGCAGTGAAGAAGGGACAGTTAAATCAACTAATGAAAAACTGTTTTTT.

This clonotype was observed many times. This chain links TRBV5-1 with TRBJ1-3, with D possibly TRBD1 on 5 matching bases. The CDR3 totals 16 residues. Trimming left V 4 bases short and J 2 bases short, with 16 bases between. Germline CDR1 SGHRS, CDR2 YFSETQ. In DNA, the CDR3 is TGCGCCAGCAGCCCTAGCCAGGGATGGACTGGAAACACCATATATTTT. Translated: CASSPSQGWTGNTIYF.

This clonotype came up many times. The rearrangement uses TRBV7-8 and TRBJ2-7; TRBD1 aligns across 7 bases. Germline lookup yields CDR1 SGHVS and CDR2 FQNEAQ. V lost 0 bases to trimming and J lost 1 base; unmatched junction nucleotides: 3. CDR3 length: 15 amino acids. CDR3 residues: CASSLARDRSYEQYF. CDR3 nucleotides: TGTGCCAGCAGCTTAGCCCGGGACAGATCCTACGAGCAGTACTTC.

This clonotype appeared many times. The chain carries TRBV5-6 and TRBJ1-3; D gene ambiguous. V was shortened by 3 bases and J by 0 bases, with 13 bases between the two germline ends. Per germline, CDR1 SGHDT and CDR2 YYEEEE. The CDR3 is 16 amino acids. DNA for the CDR3: TGTGCCAGCAGCTACTATGGACGGAACTCTGGAAACACCATATATTTT. Translating gives CASSYYGRNSGNTIYF.

This clonotype was detected ten times or more. The rearrangement uses TRBV5-1 and TRBJ1-1; 8 bases are shared with TRBD1. CDR1 and CDR2 from the germline V gene are SGHRS and YFSETQ. After removal of 6 bases from V and 1 base from J, the junction contained 2 bases not matched to a gene. The CDR3 extends over 13 amino acids. The CDR3 here is CASIGTGNTEAFF. The CDR3 nucleotides read TGCGCCAGCATCGGGACAGGGAACACTGAAGCTTTCTTT.

The rearrangement joins TRBV5-1 to TRBJ1-1; D perhaps matches TRBD1 (5 bases). The CDR3 is made up of 15 amino acids. V lost 3 bases and J lost 0, with 12 bases in between. CDR1 is SGHRS and CDR2 is YFSETQ in the germline V gene. The CDR3 region is CASSSGGTLNTEAFF. In nucleotides, the CDR3 is TGCGCCAGCAGCTCGGGGGGGACGTTGAACACTGAAGCTTTCTTT.

This clonotype has ten or more counts. This rearrangement joins TRBV6-5 to TRBJ2-7; TRBD1 matches at 9 bases. This CDR3 comprises 13 residues. The J segment lost 5 bases and the V segment lost 8 bases, leaving 7 bases of the junction unmatched. CDR1 MNHEY and CDR2 SVGAGI come from the germline V gene. The CDR3 protein is CASARGTGNEQYF. The DNA of the CDR3 is TGTGCCAGCGCCCGGGGGACAGGGAACGAGCAGTACTTC.

In its sample, this clonotype was seen many times. The chain couples TRBV20-1 to TRBJ1-2; 9 nucleotides agree with TRBD1. The CDR3 spans 14 residues. With 3 bases clipped from V and 6 bases from J, the junction kept 8 bases outside the gene matches. Germline CDR1 DFQATT, CDR2 SNEGSKA (reference sequence). The CDR3 coding sequence is TGCAGTGCTAGCGGGGGACAGGGAAGCGATGGCTACACCTTC. The encoded protein is CSASGGQGSDGYTF.

In its sample, this clonotype was seen many times. The chain couples TRBV4-1 to TRBJ2-7; 10 bases align to TRBD2. This CDR3 region has 15 residues. In germline, CDR1 is MGHRA, CDR2 YSYEKL. The V gene end was trimmed by 5 bases and the J gene end by 3 bases; junction bases not matched to a gene: 7. In nucleotides, the CDR3 is TGCGCCAGCAGCTGGCGCTCTAGCGGGGGCTACGAGCAGTACTTC. It translates to CASSWRSSGGYEQYF.

The sample holds many counts of this clonotype. The chain uses TRBV15 and TRBJ2-1; 10 bases agree with TRBD2. The CDR3 contains 17 residues. V shed 0 bases, J shed 2 bases, and the junction held 4 bases outside the gene matches. Germline-derived CDR1 and CDR2 are LNHNV and YYDKDF (reference sequence). Written as DNA, the CDR3 is TGTGCCACCAGCAGAGATCAGCTAGCGGGGGCCTACAATGAGCAGTTCTTC. Residues: CATSRDQLAGAYNEQFF.

This clonotype was seen at least ten times. The V call is TRBV27, the J call TRBJ2-1, with 12 bases that match TRBD2. CDR1 and CDR2 from the germline V gene are MNHEY and SMNVEV (reference sequence). The CDR3 is 14 amino acids. V trimming: 8 bases; J trimming: 9 bases; junction bases outside the gene matches: 8. CDR3 region: CASGTSGGSGEQFF. CDR3 DNA sequence: TGTGCCAGCGGTACTAGCGGGGGGTCGGGTGAGCAGTTCTTC.

This clonotype was seen many times. The CDR3 bases are TGTGCCAGCAGCGTAGAGGGGATGGCAGATACGCAGTATTTT. Protein sequence: CASSVEGMADTQYF. The rearrangement joins TRBV9 to TRBJ2-3; tentative D call: TRBD1 (5 bases). The CDR3 is 14 residues long. The germline CDR1 and CDR2 sequences are SGDLS and YYNGEE. The ends were cut back, 0 bases at V and 4 bases at J, with 9 bases in the middle.